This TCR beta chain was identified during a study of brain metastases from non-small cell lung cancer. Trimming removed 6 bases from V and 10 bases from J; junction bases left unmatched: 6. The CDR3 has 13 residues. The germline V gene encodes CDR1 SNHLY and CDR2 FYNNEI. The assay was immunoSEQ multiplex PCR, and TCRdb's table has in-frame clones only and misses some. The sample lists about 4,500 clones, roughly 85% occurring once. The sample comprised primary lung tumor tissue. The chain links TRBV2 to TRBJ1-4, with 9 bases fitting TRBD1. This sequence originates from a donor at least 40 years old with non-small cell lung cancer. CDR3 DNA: TGTGCCAGCAGAAAGGGACAGGGTGGAAAACTGTTTTTT. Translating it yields CASRKGQGGKLFF.